This T cell receptor beta chain came from a study of immune evolution from preneoplasia to lung adenocarcinoma listed by TCRdb under 2021. The study in broad terms: The study used immune gene expression, TCR sequencing and multiplex immunofluorescence to profile the immune contexture of lung adenocarcinoma precursors and invasive adenocarcinoma. TCR sequencing data came from 45 to 60 patients. Resected precursor lesions (AAH, AIS, MIA) and invasive adenocarcinomas were compared with paired morphologically normal lung tissue. The sample size depended on which specimens were available, not on a prior power calculation. According to the study, more than 95 samples went through TCR sequencing. The overall cohort comprised 40 to 55 patients with pulmonary nodules who underwent surgical resection. Whole exome sequencing and methylation data from the same cohort of nodules were integrated with the immune data. POLYSOLVER was used to infer Class I HLA alleles from exome data, and LOHHLA was used to detect allele-specific HLA loss. Broader findings and caveats from the paper: The findings were based on association rather than direct causation, and larger cohorts with long-term follow-up and longitudinal biopsies were deemed needed. Normal lung showed the highest clonality, whereas later-stage lesions appeared to have higher T cell density and diversity but lower clonality. Normal lung had the highest top T cell clone frequencies, and these frequencies appeared to fall progressively from AAH through AIS, MIA and invasive adenocarcinoma. Because all patients were from Japan and China, applicability to Western populations was uncertain.

Comment on this clone: What this receptor recognizes is not known. Base qualities are not provided; no much larger clone lies one nucleotide away.

From a lookup of the germline V gene (reference sequence), CDR1 and CDR2 are SEHNR and FQNEAQ. V sheds 1 base and J sheds 5 bases, leaving 3 bases between their ends. Inclusive of the bounding cysteine and phenylalanine, the CDR3 is 11 residues long. Only CDR3 DNA remains: 33 bases, in frame from the first base. Resection was performed on patients in Japan or China between about 2014 and 2017. The histologic diagnosis of each case was independently confirmed on H&E slides by two lung cancer pathologists. DNA was isolated from FFPE tissue using the AllPrep DNA/RNA FFPE Kit. Using the immunoSEQ hsTCRbeta Kit, TCR beta CDR3 regions were sequenced from DNA. The authors' analysis ran thus. TCR sequencing data were analysed with the ImmunoSEQ Analyzer. T cell clonality was calculated on productive rearrangements as 1 minus Pielou's evenness. To measure T cell diversity, the inverse Simpson index was applied to productive templates. T cell density was defined as TCR beta template counts normalized to usable DNA, with usable DNA estimated by amplification and sequencing of housekeeping genes. Two-sided Kruskal-Wallis tests were used to compare TCR metrics across histologic stages. TCRdb's version of the immuneACCESS table is confined to in-frame rearrangements and falls short of the full clone set. An unresolved V gene accounts for under half of the shortfall where checked; the remainder is of unknown origin. That table gives V, J and clone size, and the DNA gave D and trimming. In this sample the table shows just under 5,000 clones, roughly 79% of which occur a single time. Of the sample, 9.5% to 13% falls within the top ten clones.

The clonotype comes from a donor older than 65 with lung adenocarcinoma. The specimen sequenced was FFPE adjacent normal lung tissue. Here the chain combines TRBV7-9 and TRBJ2-7; no D gene call is confident. The nucleotides read TGTGCCAGCAGCTTAGGAAACGAGCAGTACTTC. Its product reads: CASSLGNEQYF.